This T cell receptor (beta chain) stems from a study of control samples from healthy donors and cancer patients. TCRdb's copy holds only in-frame clones and misses some; the assay was immunoSEQ multiplex PCR. The sample carries 95,000 to 120,000 clones, just under 85% recorded once. This CDR3 is built from 11 residues. V lost 7 bases, J lost 5 bases, and 5 bases lay in between. Germline-derived CDR1 and CDR2 are SNHLY and FYNNEI. This TCR was sampled from a man younger than 30 in good health. The chain carries TRBV2 and TRBJ2-2; D call uncertain. Input material: blood. CDR3: CASTGTGELFF. CDR3 in DNA: TGTGCCAGCACCGGGACCGGGGAGCTGTTTTTT.